This paragraph reports one TCR beta chain. Its specific antigen is unknown. Per-base qualities were not stored, and no clone one base away is much larger. The data belong to a study of blood T cell repertoires in COVID-19 (dated by TCRdb to the early 2020s). About the full investigation: Collaborator samples came from the United States, Italy and Spain and covered acute and convalescent phases of COVID-19. The samples were drawn from two sources: the first 160 participants of the ongoing ImmuneRACE study, and over 950 subjects contributed by 6 global collaborators. The dataset comprised deeply sampled blood TCRbeta repertoires from subjects exposed to, actively infected with, or recovered from COVID-19. Sample metadata almost always included a de-identified subject ID, COVID-19 status, age in years and sex. Where available, HLA class I and class II types were taken from metadata supplied by the sample provider and were not determined by assay-based typing. The prospective study material was composed of cDNA or gDNA derived from T cells, B-cell-depleted T cells, or PBMCs. A freely available public database, intended as a resource for researchers studying the immune response to SARS-CoV-2, is where the repertoires were released. General findings and caveats noted by the study authors: How much clinical and demographic metadata was included differed by source and by participant, and the metadata was provided uncurated.

TCRbeta CDR3 regions were amplified from genomic DNA by means of the immunoSEQ Assay, a bias-controlled multiplex PCR. Under the source paper's analysis protocol: Nucleated cell counts per sample were estimated from amplification of reference gene primers within the assay. To quantify the absolute abundance of each unique TCRbeta CDR3 rearrangement, sequence reads were collapsed and filtered. For each sample, productive Simpson clonality was calculated as the square root of Simpson's diversity index across productive rearrangements. As stored in TCRdb, this immuneACCESS dataset retains in-frame rearrangements with V and J assigned. A fraction of the clones does not appear; measured against another copy, unresolved V genes explain less than half of the discrepancy, and the remainder lacks a known reason. D and trimming come from the DNA, and the V and J calls and clone size come from that table. The sample contains 65,000 to 70,000 clones, more than 70% of them found a single time. Jointly, the top ten make up over 4% of the sample.

Collaborating institutions collected whole blood in K2EDTA tubes following their own protocols. For TCRbeta analysis, collaborators shipped samples in one of three forms: frozen whole blood, isolated PBMCs, or DNA extracted from either of those sample types. The source material was peripheral blood. This TCR derives from a man aged 50-60 years with acute or convalescent COVID-19.

The CDR3 loop reads CAWRRRRTSGGNEQFF. The nucleotides read TGTGCCTGGAGGCGAAGGAGGACTAGCGGGGGCAATGAGCAGTTCTTC. This receptor chain uses TRBV30 and TRBJ2-1, with 13 bases aligning to TRBD2. At the junction V is shortened by 3 bases and J by 6 bases; bases outside the gene matches: 8. In the germline V gene (reference sequence), CDR1 corresponds to GTSNPN and CDR2 to SVGIG. The CDR3 measures 16 amino acids from cysteine to phenylalanine. Here the CDR3 DNA is all that survives: 48 bases in frame from base 1.